Shown below are 10 T cell receptor beta chains from a single sample sequenced in a study of T-cell memory formation after mild COVID-19. Each CDR3 protein gets one entry after TCRdb re-called the 5' RACE reads with MiXCR. The table includes hundreds of thousands of distinct CDR3 sequences, about an eighth detected once. What was sequenced was PBMCs or a T cell subset sorted from them (not recorded which). These receptors all stem from a man aged 18 to 29 who had mild COVID-19 (a few samples of this study predate the infection). Cell type and time point are not known.

The V call is TRBV2, the J call TRBJ1-6, with D uncertain. V lost 0 bases to trimming and J lost 7 bases, with 10 bases between them. The CDR3 spans 15 residues. Germline CDR1 reads SNHLY; CDR2 reads FYNNEI. The CDR3 spells CASSEALSRNSPLHF. The CDR3 DNA reads TGTGCCAGCAGTGAAGCGCTTTCGAGGAATTCACCCCTCCACTTT.

The chain employs TRBV7-2 and TRBJ1-1; D is uncertain. Germline V gene lookup returns CDR1 SGHTA and CDR2 FQGNSA. This CDR3 contains 14 residues. V lost 5 bases and J lost 9, with 19 bases in between. CDR3 DNA: TGTGCCAGCAGCCTATCCGGGAAGCGCGATAAAGCTTTCTTT. Encoded protein: CASSLSGKRDKAFF.

This clonotype has ten or more counts. CDR3 amino acids: CASSGVEGSETQYF. The CDR3 nucleotides are TGCGCCAGCAGTGGTGTCGAGGGGTCGGAGACCCAGTACTTC. This rearrangement joins TRBV4-1 to TRBJ2-5, with D possibly being TRBD1 or TRBD2 (5 bases each). The length of the CDR3 is 14 residues. Germline-derived CDR1 and CDR2 are MGHRA and YSYEKL. Trimming stripped 6 bases from V and 5 bases from J, with 16 bases between.

The chain combines TRBV5-1 with TRBJ2-3; D unresolved. The CDR3 totals 15 residues. Germline CDR1 SGHRS, CDR2 YFSETQ. V was cut by 4 bases and J by 2 bases, with 14 bases left in between. The CDR3 DNA is TGCGCCAGCAGCCCCCCGAGTGGGGACACAGATACGCAGTATTTT. Protein sequence: CASSPPSGDTDTQYF.

The V call is TRBV5-4, the J call TRBJ2-7, with D uncertain. The V end lost 1 base, the J end lost 2 bases, and 10 bases lay between the germline ends. CDR3 length: 14 residues. Germline loops: CDR1 SGHNT, CDR2 YYREEE (reference sequence). The CDR3 nucleotides read TGTGCCAGCAGCTTGAACAGAGCACCCTACGAGCAGTACTTC. This sequence encodes CASSLNRAPYEQYF. The variable domain in full, with the rest retrieved from reference TRBV5-4 and TRBJ2-7, is ETGVTQSPTHLIKTRGQQVTLRCSSQSGHNTVSWYQQALGQGPQFIFQYYREEENGRGNFPPRFSGLQFPNYSSELNVNALELDDSALYLCASSLNRAPYEQYFGPGTRLTVT.

This clonotype appeared a few times. The chain joins TRBV14 to TRBJ2-5; D may correspond to TRBD1 or TRBD2 (5 bases each). Germline V gene lookup returns CDR1 SGHDN and CDR2 FVKESK. Trimming took off 6 bases at V and 0 bases at J, with 14 bases between the two ends. The CDR3 is 15 residues long. The CDR3 sequence is CASRPGRTYQETQYF. In DNA form, the CDR3 reads TGTGCCAGCAGACCGGGACGGACTTACCAAGAGACCCAGTACTTC. Variable domain in full (rest from reference TRBV14 and TRBJ2-5): EAGVTQFPSHSVIEKGQTVTLRCDPISGHDNLYWYRRVMGKEIKFLLHFVKESKQDESGMPNNRFLAERTGGTYSTLKVQPAELEDSGVYFCASRPGRTYQETQYFGPGTRLLVL.

The rearrangement uses TRBV12-3 or TRBV12-4 and TRBJ2-7, with 7 bases identical to TRBD1. Germline trimming cut 2 bases from V and 4 bases from J; bases unmatched to any gene: 8. CDR3 size: 15 residues. CDR3 in amino acids: CASSLYGDREYEQYV. The CDR3 nucleotides read TGTGCCAGCAGTTTATATGGAGACAGGGAGTACGAGCAGTACGTC.

In DNA form, the CDR3 reads TGCGCCAGCAGCCAAGACAGGGCGTTCAATCAGCCCCAGCATTTT. This gives the protein CASSQDRAFNQPQHF. The chain is built from TRBV4-1 and TRBJ1-5; TRBD1 might be the D (5 bases). The germline V and J ends were trimmed by 0 bases and 3 bases, with 9 bases remaining between them. CDR3 length: 15 residues. The germline CDR1 and CDR2 sequences are MGHRA and YSYEKL.

This clonotype was seen a few times. J is TRBJ1-5 and V is TRBV12-3 or TRBV12-4, with D unresolved. This CDR3 is 13 amino acids long. Trimming removed 1 base from V and 5 bases from J, with 6 bases in between. In DNA, the CDR3 is TGTGCCAGCAGTTTAGAGGCCGATCAGCCCCAGCATTTT. This sequence encodes CASSLEADQPQHF.

This clonotype has a handful of counts. The J gene is TRBJ2-5, the V gene TRBV7-2; the match to TRBD1 covers 8 bases. The CDR3 is made up of 14 amino acids. The V gene's germline CDR1 is SGHTA and CDR2 FQGNSA. The V and J ends lost 1 base and 5 bases, in that order; junction bases with no gene match: 3. The CDR3 is CASSLGDRRETQYF. CDR3 DNA sequence: TGTGCCAGCAGCTTAGGGGACAGGAGGGAGACCCAGTACTTC. The full variable domain, with the rest looked up from reference TRBV7-2 and TRBJ2-5, is GAGVSQSPSNKVTEKGKDVELRCDPISGHTALYWYRQSLGQGLEFLIYFQGNSAPDKSGLPSDRFSAERTGGSVSTLTIQRTQQEDSAVYLCASSLGDRRETQYFGPGTRLLVL.